A few counts support the clone carrying this TCR beta chain. What it binds is unknown. These data belong to a study of glioma-infiltrating T cells. The J segment lost 8 bases and the V segment lost 2 bases, leaving 7 bases of the junction unmatched. The length of the CDR3 is 15 residues. Germline V CDR1 and CDR2: SGHRS, YFSETQ. Study-level findings and limits: CDR3 overlap between tissue and blood was very small. Gliomas, especially low-grade, showed above-expected tissue-blood divergence; non-neoplastic patients showed below.

The iRepertoire nested amplicon-rescue multiplex PCR amplified TCR alpha and beta CDR3s from RNA. Input was about 85-450 ng of tissue mRNA or PBMC total RNA. MiXCR, applied by TCRdb to the multiplex PCR reads, yields one record per CDR3 protein. Found here are some 190,000 distinct CDR3 sequences, about 31% of them singletons; the top ten hold around 20%. The specimen was glioma tissue, nonneoplastic brain tissue, or PBMCs (not recorded which). The J gene is TRBJ1-4, the V gene TRBV5-1; 9 positions match TRBD1. This sequence was found in a human donor with low-grade glioma or glioblastoma, undergoing nonglioma brain surgery, or in good health (not recorded which). The CDR3 DNA is TGCGCCAGCAGCTTCTCCGGGACAGGGCCCGAAAAACTGTTTTTT. It encodes CASSFSGTGPEKLFF.